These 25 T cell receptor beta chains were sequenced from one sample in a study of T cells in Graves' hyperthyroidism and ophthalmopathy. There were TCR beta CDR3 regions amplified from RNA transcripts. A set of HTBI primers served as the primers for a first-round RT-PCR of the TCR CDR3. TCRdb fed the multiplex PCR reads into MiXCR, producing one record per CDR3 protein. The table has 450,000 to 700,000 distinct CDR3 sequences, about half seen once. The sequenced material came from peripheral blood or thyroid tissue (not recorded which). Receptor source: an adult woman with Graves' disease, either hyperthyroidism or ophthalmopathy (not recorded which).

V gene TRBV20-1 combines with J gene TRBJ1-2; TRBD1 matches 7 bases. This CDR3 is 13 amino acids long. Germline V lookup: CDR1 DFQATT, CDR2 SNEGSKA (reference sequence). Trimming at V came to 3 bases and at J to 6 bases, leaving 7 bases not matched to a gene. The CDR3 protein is CSASRGGRDGYTF. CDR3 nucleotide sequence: TGCAGTGCTAGCAGGGGGGGGAGGGATGGCTACACCTTC.

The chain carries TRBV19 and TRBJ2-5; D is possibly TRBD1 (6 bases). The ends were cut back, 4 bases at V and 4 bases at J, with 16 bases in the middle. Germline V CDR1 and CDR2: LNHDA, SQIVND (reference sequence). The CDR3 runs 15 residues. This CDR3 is CASSRGRLGGETQYF. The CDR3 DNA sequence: TGTGCCAGTAGTAGGGGGCGGCTTGGAGGAGAGACCCAGTACTTC. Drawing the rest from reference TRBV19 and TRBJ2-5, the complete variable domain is DGGITQSPKYLFRKEGQNVTLSCEQNLNHDAMYWYRQDPGQGLRLIYYSQIVNDFQKGDIAEGYSVSREKKESFPLTVTSAQKNPTAFYLCASSRGRLGGETQYFGPGTRLLVL.

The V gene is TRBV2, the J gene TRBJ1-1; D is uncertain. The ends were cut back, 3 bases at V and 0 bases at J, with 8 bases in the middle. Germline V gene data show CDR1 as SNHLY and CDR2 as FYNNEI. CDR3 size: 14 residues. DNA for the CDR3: TGTGCCAGCAGTGACTCGTGGATGAACACTGAAGCTTTCTTT. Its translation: CASSDSWMNTEAFF.

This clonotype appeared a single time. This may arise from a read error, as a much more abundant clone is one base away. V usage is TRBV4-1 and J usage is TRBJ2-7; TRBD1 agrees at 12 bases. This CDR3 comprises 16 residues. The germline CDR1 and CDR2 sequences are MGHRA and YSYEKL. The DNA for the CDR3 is TGCGCCAGCAGCCAATTGTGGGGACAGGGGGCCAACGATCAGTACTTC. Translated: CASSQLWGQGANDQYF.

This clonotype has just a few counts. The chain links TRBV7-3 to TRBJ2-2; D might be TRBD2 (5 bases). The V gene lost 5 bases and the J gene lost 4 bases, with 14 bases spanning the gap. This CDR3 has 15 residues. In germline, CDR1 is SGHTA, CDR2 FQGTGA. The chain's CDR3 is CASSPGDLVTGELFF. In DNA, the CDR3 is TGTGCCAGCAGCCCCGGGGATTTGGTCACCGGGGAGCTGTTTTTT.

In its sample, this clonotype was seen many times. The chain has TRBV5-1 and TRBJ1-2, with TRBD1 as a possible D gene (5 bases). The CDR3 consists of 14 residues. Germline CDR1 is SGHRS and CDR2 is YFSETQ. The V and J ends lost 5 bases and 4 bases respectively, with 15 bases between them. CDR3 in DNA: TGCGCCAGCAGGGAGGAGGGGTATGGCTATGGCTACACCTTC. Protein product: CASREEGYGYGYTF.

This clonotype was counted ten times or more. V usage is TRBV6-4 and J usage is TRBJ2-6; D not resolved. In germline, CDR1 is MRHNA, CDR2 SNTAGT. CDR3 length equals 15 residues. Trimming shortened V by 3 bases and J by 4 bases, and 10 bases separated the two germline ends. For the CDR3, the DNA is TGTGCCAGCAGTGATACGGAGTCGGGGGCCAACGTCCTGACTTTC. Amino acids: CASSDTESGANVLTF.

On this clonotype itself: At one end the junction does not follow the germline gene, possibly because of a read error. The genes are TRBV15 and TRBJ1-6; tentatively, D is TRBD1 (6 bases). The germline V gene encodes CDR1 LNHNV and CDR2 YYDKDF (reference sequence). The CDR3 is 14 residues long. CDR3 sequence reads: CAASREGGDSPLHF. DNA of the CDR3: TGTGCCGCCAGCAGAGAAGGGGGAGATTCACCCCTCCACTTT.

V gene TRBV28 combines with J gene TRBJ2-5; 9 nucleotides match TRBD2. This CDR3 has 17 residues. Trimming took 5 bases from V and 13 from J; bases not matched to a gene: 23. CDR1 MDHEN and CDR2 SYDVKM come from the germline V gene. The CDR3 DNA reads TGTGCCAGCAGTCCGCCCGCCTTCCTAGCGGGAATCAACGGGTGGTACTTC. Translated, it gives CASSPPAFLAGINGWYF.

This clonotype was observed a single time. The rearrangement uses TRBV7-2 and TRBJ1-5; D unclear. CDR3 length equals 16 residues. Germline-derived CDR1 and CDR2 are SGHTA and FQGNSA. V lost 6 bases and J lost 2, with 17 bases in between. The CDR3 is CASSSRASIGNQPQHF. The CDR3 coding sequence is TGTGCCAGCAGTTCAAGGGCCTCCATCGGCAATCAGCCCCAGCATTTT.

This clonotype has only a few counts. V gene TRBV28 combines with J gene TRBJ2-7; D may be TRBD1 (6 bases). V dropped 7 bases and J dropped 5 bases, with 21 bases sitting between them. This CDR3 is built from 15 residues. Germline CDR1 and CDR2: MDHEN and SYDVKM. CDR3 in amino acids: CASMTTGTPRDEQYF. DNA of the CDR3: TGTGCCAGCATGACCACCGGGACACCTCGGGACGAGCAGTACTTC.

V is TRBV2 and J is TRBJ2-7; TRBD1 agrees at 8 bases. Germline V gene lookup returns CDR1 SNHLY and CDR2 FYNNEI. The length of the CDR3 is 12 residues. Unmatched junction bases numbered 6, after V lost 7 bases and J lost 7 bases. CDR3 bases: TGTGCCAGCACAGGGGGCGGCGGAGAGCAGTACTTC. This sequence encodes CASTGGGGEQYF.

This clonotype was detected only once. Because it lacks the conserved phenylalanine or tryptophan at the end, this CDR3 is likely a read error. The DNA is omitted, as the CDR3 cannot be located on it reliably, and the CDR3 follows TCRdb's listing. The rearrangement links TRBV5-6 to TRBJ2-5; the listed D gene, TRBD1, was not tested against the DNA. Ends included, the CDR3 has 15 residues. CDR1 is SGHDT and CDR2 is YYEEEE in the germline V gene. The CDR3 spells CASSAGQGYGYTFGS.

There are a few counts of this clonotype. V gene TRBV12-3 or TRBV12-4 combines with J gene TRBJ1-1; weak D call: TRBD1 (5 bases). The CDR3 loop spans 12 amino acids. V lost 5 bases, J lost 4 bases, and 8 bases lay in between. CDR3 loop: CASSKGSTEAFF. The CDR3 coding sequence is TGTGCCAGCAGTAAGGGGAGCACTGAAGCTTTCTTT.

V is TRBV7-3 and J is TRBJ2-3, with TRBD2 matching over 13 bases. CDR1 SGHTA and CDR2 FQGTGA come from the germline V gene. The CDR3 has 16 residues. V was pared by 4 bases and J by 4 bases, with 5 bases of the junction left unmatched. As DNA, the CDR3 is TGTGCCAGCAGCTCCGGACTAGCGGGAGCCTCAGATACGCAGTATTTT. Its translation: CASSSGLAGASDTQYF.

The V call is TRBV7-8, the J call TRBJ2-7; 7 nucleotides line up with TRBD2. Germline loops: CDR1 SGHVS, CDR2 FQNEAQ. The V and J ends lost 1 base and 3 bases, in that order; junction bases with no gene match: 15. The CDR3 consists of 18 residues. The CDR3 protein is CASSLGGPGGSFRYEQYF. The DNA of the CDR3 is TGTGCCAGCAGCTTAGGCGGCCCCGGGGGGAGTTTCCGCTACGAGCAGTACTTC.

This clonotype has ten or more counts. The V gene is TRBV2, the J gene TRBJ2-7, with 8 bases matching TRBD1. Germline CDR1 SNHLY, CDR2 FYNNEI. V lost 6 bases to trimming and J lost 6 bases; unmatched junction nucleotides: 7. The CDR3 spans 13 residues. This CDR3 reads CASREGQAPEQYF. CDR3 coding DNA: TGTGCCAGCAGGGAGGGACAGGCCCCCGAGCAGTACTTC. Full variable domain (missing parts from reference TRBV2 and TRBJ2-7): EPEVTQTPSHQVTQMGQEVILRCVPISNHLYFYWYRQILGQKVEFLVSFYNNEISEKSEIFDDQFSVERPDGSNFTLKIRSTKLEDSAMYFCASREGQAPEQYFGPGTRLTVT.

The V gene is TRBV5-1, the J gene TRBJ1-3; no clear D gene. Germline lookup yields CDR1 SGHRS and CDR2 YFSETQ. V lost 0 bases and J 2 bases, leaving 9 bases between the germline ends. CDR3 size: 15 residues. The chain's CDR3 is CASSLGASTGNTIYF. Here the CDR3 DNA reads TGCGCCAGCAGCTTGGGGGCGTCAACTGGAAACACCATATATTTT.

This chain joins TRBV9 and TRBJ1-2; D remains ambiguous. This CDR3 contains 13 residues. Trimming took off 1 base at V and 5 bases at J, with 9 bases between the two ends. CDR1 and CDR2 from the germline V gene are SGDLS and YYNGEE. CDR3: CASSVSGDYGYTF. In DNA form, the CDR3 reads TGTGCCAGCAGCGTATCCGGGGATTATGGCTACACCTTC.

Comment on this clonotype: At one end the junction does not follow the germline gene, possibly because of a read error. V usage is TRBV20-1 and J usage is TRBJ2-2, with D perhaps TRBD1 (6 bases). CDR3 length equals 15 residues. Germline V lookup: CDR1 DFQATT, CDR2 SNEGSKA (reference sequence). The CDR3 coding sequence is TGCAGTGCTGTAGGGTTTGTGGGGGACACTGGGGAGCTGTTTTTT. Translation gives CSAVGFVGDTGELFF.

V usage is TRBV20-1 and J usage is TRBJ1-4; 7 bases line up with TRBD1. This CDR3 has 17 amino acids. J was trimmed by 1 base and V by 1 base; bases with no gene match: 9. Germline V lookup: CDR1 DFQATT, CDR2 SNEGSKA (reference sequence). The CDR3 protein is CSARGLQGPGTNEKLFF. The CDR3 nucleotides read TGCAGTGCTAGAGGCTTACAGGGGCCTGGAACTAATGAAAAACTGTTTTTT.

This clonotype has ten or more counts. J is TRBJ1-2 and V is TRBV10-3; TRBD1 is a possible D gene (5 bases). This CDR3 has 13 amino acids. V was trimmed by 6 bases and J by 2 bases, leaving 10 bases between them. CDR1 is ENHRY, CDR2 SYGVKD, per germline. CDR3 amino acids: CAIRRDVNYGYTF. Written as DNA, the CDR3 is TGTGCCATCAGAAGGGACGTCAACTATGGCTACACCTTC.

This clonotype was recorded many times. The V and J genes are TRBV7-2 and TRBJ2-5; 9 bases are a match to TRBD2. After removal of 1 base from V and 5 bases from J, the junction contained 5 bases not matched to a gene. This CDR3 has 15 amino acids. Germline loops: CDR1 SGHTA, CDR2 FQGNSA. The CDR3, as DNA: TGTGCCAGCAGCTTAGGGTTAGCGGGAGCGGAGACCCAGTACTTC. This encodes CASSLGLAGAETQYF.

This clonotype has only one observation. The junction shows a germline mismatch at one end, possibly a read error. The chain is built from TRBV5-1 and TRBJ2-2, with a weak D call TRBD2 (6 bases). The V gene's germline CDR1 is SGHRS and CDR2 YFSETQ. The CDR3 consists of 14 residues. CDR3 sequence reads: CASSERANTGEPFF. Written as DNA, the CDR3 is TGCGCCAGCAGCGAGCGGGCGAACACCGGAGAGCCGTTTTTT. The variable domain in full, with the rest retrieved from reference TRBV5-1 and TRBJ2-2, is KAGVTQTPRYLIKTRGQQVTLSCSPISGHRSVSWYQQTPGQGLQFLFEYFSETQRNKGNFPGRFSGRQFSNSRSEMNVSTLELGDSALYLCASSERANTGEPFFGEGSRLTVL.

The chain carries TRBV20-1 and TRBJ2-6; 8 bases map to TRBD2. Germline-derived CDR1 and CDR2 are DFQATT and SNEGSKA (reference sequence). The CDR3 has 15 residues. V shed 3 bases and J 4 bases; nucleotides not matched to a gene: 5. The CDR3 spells CSASGRATGANVLTF. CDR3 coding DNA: TGCAGTGCTAGCGGGAGGGCCACAGGGGCCAACGTCCTGACTTTC.